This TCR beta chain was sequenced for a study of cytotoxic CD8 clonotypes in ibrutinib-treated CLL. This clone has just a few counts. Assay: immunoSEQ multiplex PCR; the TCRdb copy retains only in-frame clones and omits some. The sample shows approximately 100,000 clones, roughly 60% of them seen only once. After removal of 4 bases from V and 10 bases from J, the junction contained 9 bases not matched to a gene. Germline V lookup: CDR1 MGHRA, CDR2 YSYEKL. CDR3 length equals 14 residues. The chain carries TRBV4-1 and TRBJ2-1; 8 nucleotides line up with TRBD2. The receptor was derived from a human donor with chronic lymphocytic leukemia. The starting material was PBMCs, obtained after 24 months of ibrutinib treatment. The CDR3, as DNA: TGCGCCAGCAGCCGTCCGGGGGGGCCACAGGAGCAGTTCTTC. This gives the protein CASSRPGGPQEQFF.